These 10 T cell receptor beta chains were all obtained from the same sample, sequenced in a study of T cell responses to AZD1222 COVID-19 vaccine. TCRdb's copy holds only in-frame clones and misses some; the assay was immunoSEQ multiplex PCR. The top ten clones hold roughly a quarter of a sample with 150,000 to 200,000 clones, 70% to 90% of them seen once. This specimen consisted of peripheral blood, obtained 28 days after the second AZD1222 dose. The receptors here all came from an adult who received the AZD1222 COVID-19 vaccine.

This clone was detected a few times. The chain employs TRBV7-9 and TRBJ1-1; D gene uncertain. V was trimmed by 5 bases and J by 0 bases, leaving 13 bases between them. CDR3 length equals 15 residues. Germline assignment: CDR1 SEHNR and CDR2 FQNEAQ (reference sequence). The CDR3 here is CASSKDGLMNTEAFF. Here the CDR3 DNA reads TGTGCCAGCAGCAAGGACGGCCTCATGAACACTGAAGCTTTCTTT.

This sequence joins TRBV9 and TRBJ2-1; the match to TRBD2 covers 11 bases. Looked up from germline, CDR1 is SGDLS and CDR2 is YYNGEE. J was trimmed by 7 bases and V by 4 bases; bases with no gene match: 4. This CDR3 is built from 14 residues. The CDR3 sequence is CASSPPSGRNEQFF. CDR3 bases: TGTGCCAGCAGCCCCCCTAGCGGGAGGAATGAGCAGTTCTTC.

The J gene is TRBJ2-7, the V gene TRBV18, with 7 nucleotides matching TRBD1. The V gene end was trimmed by 5 bases and the J gene end by 0 bases; junction bases not matched to a gene: 7. CDR3 size: 15 residues. Germline loops: CDR1 KGHSH, CDR2 LQKENI. The CDR3 protein is CASSSTGESSYEQYF. The DNA of the CDR3 is TGTGCCAGCTCATCTACAGGGGAAAGCTCCTACGAGCAGTACTTC.

The chain employs TRBV6-1 and TRBJ1-3; no clear D. V was cut by 4 bases and J by 0 bases, with 13 bases left in between. The CDR3 consists of 16 residues. Per the germline V gene, CDR1 is MNHNS and CDR2 is SASEGT. The CDR3 region has the DNA TGTGCCAGCAGTGGGACCTTATCGGGCTCTGGAAACACCATATATTTT. Residues: CASSGTLSGSGNTIYF.

This chain uses TRBV7-2 with TRBJ2-7; 7 bases are shared with TRBD1. This CDR3 spans 12 amino acids. V shed 6 bases and J 4 bases; nucleotides not matched to a gene: 3. The germline V gene has CDR1 SGHTA and CDR2 FQGNSA. CDR3 sequence (DNA): TGTGCCAGCAGGAGGGGGCCGTACGAGCAGTACTTC. Its translation is CASRRGPYEQYF. Using reference TRBV7-2 and TRBJ2-7 for the parts outside the CDR3, the full variable domain is GAGVSQSPSNKVTEKGKDVELRCDPISGHTALYWYRQSLGQGLEFLIYFQGNSAPDKSGLPSDRFSAERTGGSVSTLTIQRTQQEDSAVYLCASRRGPYEQYFGPGTRLTVT.

The chain carries TRBV27 and TRBJ2-7; D gene uncertain. Trimming took off 2 bases at V and 2 bases at J, with 7 bases between the two ends. The germline V gene has CDR1 MNHEY and CDR2 SMNVEV (reference sequence). The CDR3 covers 13 residues. CDR3 loop: CASSLSQTYEQYF. CDR3 coding DNA: TGTGCCAGCAGTTTAAGTCAGACCTACGAGCAGTACTTC.

The genes are TRBV7-3 and TRBJ2-1; 14 bases align to TRBD2. Germline loops: CDR1 SGHTA, CDR2 FQGTGA. This CDR3 has 15 amino acids. J was trimmed by 9 bases and V by 5 bases; bases with no gene match: 6. In DNA form, the CDR3 reads TGTGCCAGCAGCCCGGGACTAGCGGGAGCAAGTGAGCAGTTCTTC. It is translated as CASSPGLAGASEQFF.

The gene calls are TRBV7-3 and TRBJ1-1, with D unresolved. The CDR3 sequence is 13 residues long. CDR1 is SGHTA and CDR2 is FQGTGA in the germline V gene. Trimming removed 5 bases from V and 2 bases from J, with 9 bases in between. The CDR3 nucleotides read TGTGCCAGCAGCCCCGGGCCAAACACTGAAGCTTTCTTT. This sequence encodes CASSPGPNTEAFF.

This sequence joins TRBV11-2 and TRBJ2-2; a weak D match, TRBD1 (5 bases). V was cut by 2 bases and J by 9 bases, with 16 bases left in between. Germline V gene lookup returns CDR1 SGHAT and CDR2 FQNNGV. The CDR3 runs to 15 residues. The CDR3 DNA reads as TGTGCCAGCAGCTTAAGCCGCTCTAAGGGGCGGGAGCTGTTTTTT. Amino acids: CASSLSRSKGRELFF.

The chain couples TRBV9 to TRBJ1-1, with 7 positions matching TRBD1. Germline V CDR1 and CDR2: SGDLS, YYNGEE. J lost 8 bases, V lost 3 bases, and 4 bases had no gene match. The CDR3 length is 12 residues. Written as DNA, the CDR3 is TGTGCCAGCAGCGCCCGACAGGGAGAAGCTTTCTTT. Its translation: CASSARQGEAFF.